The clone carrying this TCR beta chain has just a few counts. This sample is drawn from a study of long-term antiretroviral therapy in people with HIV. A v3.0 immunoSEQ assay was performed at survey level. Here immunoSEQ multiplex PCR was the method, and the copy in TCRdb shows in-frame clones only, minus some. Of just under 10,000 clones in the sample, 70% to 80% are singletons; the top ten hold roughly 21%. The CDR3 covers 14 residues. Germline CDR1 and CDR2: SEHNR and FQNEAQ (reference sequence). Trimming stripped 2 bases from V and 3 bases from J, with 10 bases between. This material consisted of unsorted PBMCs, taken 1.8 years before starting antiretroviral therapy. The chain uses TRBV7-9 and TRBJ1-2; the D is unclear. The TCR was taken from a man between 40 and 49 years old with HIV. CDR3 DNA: TGTGCCAGCAGCTTATTTGGAACAGACTATGGCTACACCTTC. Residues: CASSLFGTDYGYTF. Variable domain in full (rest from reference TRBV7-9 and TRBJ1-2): DTGVSQNPRHKITKRGQNVTFRCDPISEHNRLYWYRQTLGQGPEFLTYFQNEAQLEKSRLLSDRFSAERPKGSFSTLEIQRTEQGDSAMYLCASSLFGTDYGYTFGSGTRLTVV.